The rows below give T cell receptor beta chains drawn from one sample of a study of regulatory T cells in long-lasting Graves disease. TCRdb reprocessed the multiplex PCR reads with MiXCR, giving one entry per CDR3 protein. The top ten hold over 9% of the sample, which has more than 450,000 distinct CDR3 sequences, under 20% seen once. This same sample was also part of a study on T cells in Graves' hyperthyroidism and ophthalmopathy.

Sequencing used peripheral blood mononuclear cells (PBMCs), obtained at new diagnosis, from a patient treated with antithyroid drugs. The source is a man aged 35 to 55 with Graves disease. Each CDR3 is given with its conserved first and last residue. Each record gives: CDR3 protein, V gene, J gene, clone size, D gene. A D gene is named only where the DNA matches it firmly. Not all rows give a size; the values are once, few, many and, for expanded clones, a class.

CASSLEGYDTGELFF	TRBV5-1	TRBJ2-2	many	-
CSATDRIAGELFF	TRBV20-1	TRBJ2-2	-	-
CATSTGETQYF	TRBV15	TRBJ2-5	many	-
CASSLAEAGPSTGELFF	TRBV4-1	TRBJ2-2	-	TRBD2
CASTTRTSSTGELFF	TRBV27	TRBJ2-2	few	TRBD2
CASRQSVQETQYF	TRBV12-3/TRBV12-4	TRBJ2-5	many	-
CASSLVVGVGNEQFF	TRBV7-2	TRBJ2-1	many	-
CASSQEMGYYEQYF	TRBV4-2	TRBJ2-7	few	-
CASSLKPNYGYTF	TRBV7-9	TRBJ1-2	few	-
CASSETGGEHYGYTF	TRBV7-9	TRBJ1-2	-	TRBD1
CASSLGRAGVRNQPQHF	TRBV11-2	TRBJ1-5	-	-
CASSQGGQIYEQYF	TRBV3-1	TRBJ2-7	many	-
CSATRTSGAFNEQFF	TRBV20-1	TRBJ2-1	many	TRBD2
CASSENSYNEQFF	TRBV2	TRBJ2-1	many	-
CASSHGGPEAFF	TRBV3-1	TRBJ1-1	many	-
CASSPDRRQGGMAYEQYF	TRBV18	TRBJ2-7	many	-
CASSILVSGLTYNEQFF	TRBV19	TRBJ2-1	-	-
CASSLASGRFDNEQFF	TRBV11-2	TRBJ2-1	-	TRBD2
CAIRGAPGNTIYF	TRBV10-3	TRBJ1-3	-	-
CASRAGPTEAFF	TRBV12-3/TRBV12-4	TRBJ1-1	many	-
CSGRDRVRDTQYF	TRBV29-1	TRBJ2-3	many	TRBD1
CSARGLAASYEQYF	TRBV20-1	TRBJ2-7	-	TRBD2
CASSPSAETFEAFF	TRBV18	TRBJ1-1	many	-
CSASQGGDQFF	TRBV20-1	TRBJ2-1	many	-
CASSLAGPSEAFF	TRBV5-6	TRBJ1-1	-	-
CASSETQETQYF	TRBV6-1	TRBJ2-5	many	-
CATSSSGAGYEQYF	TRBV24-1	TRBJ2-7	few	-
CSVGQSALQPQHF	TRBV29-1	TRBJ1-5	-	-
CASNPSGRPSYEQYF	TRBV28	TRBJ2-7	many	TRBD2
CASSYRGSTYEQYF	TRBV12-3/TRBV12-4	TRBJ2-7	-	TRBD1
CASRKGAQETQYF	TRBV2	TRBJ2-5	many	TRBD1
CASSRDRETEAFF	TRBV18	TRBJ1-1	many	TRBD1
CASSAGSGRASSYEQYF	TRBV5-1	TRBJ2-7	many	TRBD2
CSSKNSGETQYF	TRBV29-1	TRBJ2-5	few	-
CASSLKASGTDTQYF	TRBV28	TRBJ2-3	many	TRBD2
CAQGQGPYEQYF	TRBV30	TRBJ2-7	many	TRBD1
CASSFSDEGYEQYF	TRBV5-1	TRBJ2-7	few	-
CASTIGGSRNEQYF	TRBV12-3/TRBV12-4	TRBJ2-7	few	-
CASSIQGAGEAFF	TRBV5-1	TRBJ1-1	many	TRBD1
CASRVQGKGGANVLTF	TRBV2	TRBJ2-6	once	-
CASSSGGVTDTQYF	TRBV10-1	TRBJ2-3	many	-
CASRKLRDRSSGANVLTF	TRBV28	TRBJ2-6	many	TRBD1
CASSQGTPTGNSPLHF	TRBV3-1	TRBJ1-6	few	-
CASRPAGQSYEQYF	TRBV25-1	TRBJ2-7	-	-
CASRGGGARANYGYTF	TRBV12-3/TRBV12-4	TRBJ1-2	many	-
CASSARTEANVLTF	TRBV6-1	TRBJ2-6	few	-
CATSSVLANTGELFF	TRBV12-3/TRBV12-4	TRBJ2-2	-	-
CASRGGQNYGYTF	TRBV6-1	TRBJ1-2	few	-
CASSEWRGENTEAFF	TRBV16	TRBJ1-1	many	-
CASKETGKTDTQYF	TRBV19	TRBJ2-3	-	TRBD1